Below, 17 T cell receptor beta chains from the same sample are listed, as sequenced in a study of T cells in Graves' hyperthyroidism and ophthalmopathy. Regions amplified from RNA transcripts were the TCR beta CDR3 regions. TCR CDR3 regions were first amplified by RT-PCR with HTBI primers. From the multiplex PCR reads, TCRdb called clonotypes with MiXCR, one entry per CDR3 protein. Of hundreds of thousands of distinct CDR3 sequences in the sample, approximately 15% were seen once. Sequenced: blood. Every receptor here comes from a woman aged 30 to 39 with Graves' hyperthyroidism.

This clonotype appeared a few times. This sequence joins TRBV28 and TRBJ2-1; the match to TRBD2 covers 7 bases. Trimming removed 3 bases from V and 7 bases from J; junction bases left unmatched: 12. CDR3 length: 16 residues. Germline values: CDR1 MDHEN, CDR2 SYDVKM. The CDR3, as DNA: TGTGCCAGCAGTTTCTCAAAAGGACTAGTTCGGAATGAGCAGTTCTTC. As protein: CASSFSKGLVRNEQFF.

The V and J genes are TRBV4-1 and TRBJ2-3; 7 nucleotides match TRBD2. The CDR3 runs 18 residues. V trimming: 3 bases; J trimming: 1 base; junction bases outside the gene matches: 13. In germline, CDR1 is MGHRA, CDR2 YSYEKL. Written as DNA, the CDR3 is TGCGCCAGCAGCCACCTTAGGGGCCTAGCGGAGGGCACAGATACGCAGTATTTT. Protein sequence: CASSHLRGLAEGTDTQYF.

The rearrangement links TRBV5-1 to TRBJ2-7; unclear D gene. From germline, CDR1 is SGHRS and CDR2 YFSETQ. V was trimmed by 1 base and J by 4 bases, leaving 9 bases between them. The CDR3 sequence is 13 residues long. In DNA, the CDR3 is TGCGCCAGCAGCTTGACAGCACCTTACGAGCAGTACTTC. It translates to CASSLTAPYEQYF.

The V gene is TRBV29-1, the J gene TRBJ1-2; possible D gene TRBD1, 6 bases. Germline CDR1 and CDR2: SQVTM and ANQGSEA. V lost 5 bases to trimming and J lost 8 bases, with 15 bases between them. The CDR3 consists of 12 residues. CDR3 in DNA: TGCAGCGTTCGGGGGGGCGAGGGAGGCTACACCTTC. Translation: CSVRGGEGGYTF.

The chain couples TRBV10-3 to TRBJ1-2; D is undetermined. This CDR3 region has 14 residues. Germline lookup yields CDR1 ENHRY and CDR2 SYGVKD. V lost 0 bases and J lost 5, with 10 bases in between. CDR3 sequence: CAISESVGSYGYTF. CDR3 nucleotide sequence: TGTGCCATCAGTGAGTCTGTAGGATCTTATGGCTACACCTTC.

This clonotype showed up just once. The rearrangement joins TRBV19 to TRBJ2-4, with 8 bases fitting TRBD1. The trim removed 6 bases at V and 5 bases at J, leaving 6 bases unmatched. Germline V gene data show CDR1 as LNHDA and CDR2 as SQIVND (reference sequence). This CDR3 region has 14 residues. This CDR3 is CASRGDRTQNIQYF. CDR3 nucleotides: TGTGCCAGTAGGGGGGACAGGACACAAAACATTCAGTACTTC. The entire variable domain, with the rest obtained from reference TRBV19 and TRBJ2-4, is as follows: DGGITQSPKYLFRKEGQNVTLSCEQNLNHDAMYWYRQDPGQGLRLIYYSQIVNDFQKGDIAEGYSVSREKKESFPLTVTSAQKNPTAFYLCASRGDRTQNIQYFGAGTRLSVL.

This clonotype was observed a handful of times. The CDR3 sequence: CASSLTGRSAENTGELFF. Here the CDR3 DNA reads TGTGCCAGCAGCTTAACGGGTCGTAGCGCCGAGAACACCGGGGAGCTGTTTTTT. This chain connects TRBV7-3 to TRBJ2-2; D may be TRBD2 (5 bases). Trimming stripped 0 bases from V and 1 base from J, with 15 bases between. CDR1 SGHTA and CDR2 FQGTGA come from the germline V gene. This CDR3 is built from 18 residues. Looking up the rest from reference TRBV7-3 and TRBJ2-2 gives the full variable domain: GAGVSQTPSNKVTEKGKYVELRCDPISGHTALYWYRQSLGQGPEFLIYFQGTGAADDSGLPNDRFFAVRPEGSVSTLKIQRTERGDSAVYLCASSLTGRSAENTGELFFGEGSRLTVL.

In nucleotides, the CDR3 is TGTGCCAGCTCCCAGGGACAGGGGCCCTATGGCTACACCTTC. Translating it yields CASSQGQGPYGYTF. The genes are TRBV18 and TRBJ1-2, with 10 bases that match TRBD1. The CDR3 covers 14 residues. Losses at the gene ends were 6 bases for V and 4 bases for J; bases not matched to a gene: 5. CDR1 and CDR2 (germline): KGHSH, LQKENI.

The chain employs TRBV11-2 and TRBJ2-7, with D unresolved. Germline V gives CDR1 SGHAT, CDR2 FQNNGV. Trimming took 1 base from V and 1 from J, leaving 11 bases between them. The CDR3 loop spans 15 amino acids. The CDR3 sequence is CASSLGPRVSYEQYF. Written as DNA, the CDR3 is TGTGCCAGCAGCTTAGGGCCACGGGTATCCTACGAGCAGTACTTC.

CDR3 bases: TGCAGCGTCCTAATGGGGTTAGGCTACACCTTC. It encodes CSVLMGLGYTF. This sequence joins TRBV29-1 and TRBJ1-2; D gene unclear. CDR1 and CDR2 (germline): SQVTM, ANQGSEA. Between the trimmed V and J ends, which lost 6 bases and 8 bases, there was a span of 13 bases. The CDR3 consists of 11 residues.

This clonotype showed up just a few times. The chain joins TRBV6-5 to TRBJ2-1; unclear D gene. From germline, CDR1 is MNHEY and CDR2 SVGAGI. The CDR3 consists of 15 residues. Trimming removed 0 bases at V and 5 bases at J, with 11 bases between. The CDR3 protein is CASSYSNWEDNEQFF. DNA for the CDR3: TGTGCCAGCAGTTACTCGAACTGGGAAGACAATGAGCAGTTCTTC.

This clonotype came up many times. V gene TRBV20-1 combines with J gene TRBJ1-5; D is perhaps TRBD1 (6 bases). Per germline, CDR1 DFQATT and CDR2 SNEGSKA (reference sequence). The CDR3 extends over 13 amino acids. The V end lost 3 bases, the J end lost 6 bases, and 12 bases lay between the germline ends. The DNA for the CDR3 is TGCAGTGCTAGCTTGGGGGCCGGTCAGCCCCAGCATTTT. Translated, it gives CSASLGAGQPQHF.

This clonotype was observed many times. The J gene is TRBJ2-7, the V gene TRBV28; D is unresolved. The CDR3 runs 11 residues. CDR1 is MDHEN and CDR2 is SYDVKM in the germline V gene. The germline V and J ends were trimmed by 3 bases and 5 bases, with 5 bases remaining between them. The CDR3 DNA reads as TGTGCCAGCAGTTTTAACCACGAGCAGTACTTC. Translation: CASSFNHEQYF.

The table lists this clonotype with many counts. The genes are TRBV5-1 and TRBJ2-7; D possibly corresponds to TRBD1 (6 bases). Trimming stripped 0 bases from V and 2 bases from J, with 9 bases between. The CDR3 covers 14 residues. CDR1 and CDR2 (germline): SGHRS, YFSETQ. CDR3 sequence reads: CASSLEGHTYEQYF. The CDR3 DNA reads as TGCGCCAGCAGCTTGGAGGGACACACCTACGAGCAGTACTTC.

As regards this clonotype: One end of the junction is discordant with germline, which a read error may explain. V usage is TRBV7-9 and J usage is TRBJ2-1; 12 bases match TRBD2. Germline-derived CDR1 and CDR2 are SEHNR and FQNEAQ (reference sequence). This CDR3 spans 16 amino acids. CDR3 amino acids: CASSPLTSGRGNEQFF. The CDR3 region has the DNA TGCGCCAGCAGCCCTCTGACTAGCGGGAGAGGGAATGAGCAGTTCTTC.

The chain joins TRBV11-2 to TRBJ2-1; 15 nucleotides line up with TRBD2. V lost 4 bases and J lost 10; bases outside the gene matches: 8. CDR3 length: 16 residues. The germline gives CDR1 SGHAT, CDR2 FQNNGV. The CDR3 reads CASSSRTSGRAEEQFF. The CDR3 region has the DNA TGTGCCAGCAGCTCTAGGACTAGCGGGAGGGCAGAGGAGCAGTTCTTC. Full variable domain (remainder filled in from reference TRBV11-2 and TRBJ2-1): EAGVAQSPRYKIIEKRQSVAFWCNPISGHATLYWYQQILGQGPKLLIQFQNNGVVDDSQLPKDRFSAERLKGVDSTLKIQPAKLEDSAVYLCASSSRTSGRAEEQFFGPGTRLTVL.

This clonotype was detected many times. The V and J genes are TRBV7-9 and TRBJ2-7; weak D call: TRBD2 (7 bases). The CDR3 has 18 amino acids. With 5 bases removed from V and 5 bases from J, the gap between germline ends came to 28 bases. CDR1 is SEHNR and CDR2 is FQNEAQ in the germline V gene (reference sequence). The CDR3 loop is CASSTTGFTRESNHEQYF. The CDR3 region has the DNA TGTGCCAGCAGCACCACAGGGTTTACGCGGGAGAGTAACCACGAGCAGTACTTC.